Reported below is one TCR beta chain. This specimen comes from a study of blood T cell repertoires in COVID-19. The length of the CDR3 is 16 residues. Trimming stripped 2 bases from V and 3 bases from J, with 18 bases between. Germline V lookup: CDR1 SGHDT, CDR2 YYEEEE. The assay was immunoSEQ multiplex PCR, and TCRdb's table has in-frame clones only and misses some. The sample lists 200,000 to 300,000 clones; around 88% were seen once. Sequenced material: peripheral blood. The TCR originated in a man older than 75 with acute or convalescent COVID-19. The chain combines TRBV5-6 with TRBJ2-7; a weak D match, TRBD1 (6 bases). DNA of the CDR3: TGTGCCAGCAGCTTAAGAACAGGGCTGGGGGACTACGAGCAGTACTTC. It codes for CASSLRTGLGDYEQYF.